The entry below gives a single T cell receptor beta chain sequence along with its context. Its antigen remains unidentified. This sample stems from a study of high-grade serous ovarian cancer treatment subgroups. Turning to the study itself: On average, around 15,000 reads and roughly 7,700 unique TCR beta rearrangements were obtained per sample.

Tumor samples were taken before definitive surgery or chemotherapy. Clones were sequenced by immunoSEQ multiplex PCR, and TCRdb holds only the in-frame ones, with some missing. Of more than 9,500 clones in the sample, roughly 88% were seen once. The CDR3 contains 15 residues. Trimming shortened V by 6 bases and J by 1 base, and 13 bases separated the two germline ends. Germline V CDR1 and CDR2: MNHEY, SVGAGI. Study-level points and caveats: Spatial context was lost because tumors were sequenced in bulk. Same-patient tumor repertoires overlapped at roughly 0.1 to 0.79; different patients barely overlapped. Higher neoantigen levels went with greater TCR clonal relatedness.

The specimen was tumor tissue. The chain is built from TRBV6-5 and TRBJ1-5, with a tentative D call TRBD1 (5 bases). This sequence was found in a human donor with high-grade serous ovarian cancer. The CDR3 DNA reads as TGTGCCAGCAGCCGCTCAGGGCTGAGCAATCAGCCCCAGCATTTT. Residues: CASSRSGLSNQPQHF.